This TCR beta chain was identified during a study of T cells expressing NK-cell markers (dated by TCRdb to 2020 to 2021). About the study as a whole: About 8 donors provided sorted CD3+CD56+NKG2C+, CD3+CD56+NKG2C- and CD3+CD56-NKG2C+ T-cell subsets, whose TCR beta-chain repertoires were profiled. The study sequenced eight donors, all healthy volunteers chosen at random: three men and five women. Illumina HiSeq 2000/2500, MiSeq or NextSeq was used to sequence libraries as 2 x 150 bp reads. Of the eight sequenced donors, seven were found to be HCMV-seropositive and one was found to be HCMV-seronegative.

HCMV serostatus was determined by detecting HCMV-specific IgG in serum with a commercial ELISA kit. Peripheral blood mononuclear cells were isolated from blood by Ficoll density gradient centrifugation. In regard to this clonotype: No antigen is known for it.

Summary of the overall study and its limitations: In several donors, the dominant CD3+CD56+NKG2C+ clonotypes were found to rank among the top 10 CD8+ clonotypes and to make up about 1.0-7.5% of CD8+ T cells. Those dominant clonotypes were again the most abundant among CD3+CD56-NKG2C+ cells in a handful of donors, at about 25-60.1%. It remained unclear whether the expanded NKG2C-expressing T cell clones were specific for HCMV antigens.

The CDR3 numbers 12 residues from cysteine through phenylalanine. No DNA sequence is on record. CDR1 SNHLY and CDR2 FYNNEI were looked up in the germline V gene. The sample was run on an Illumina HiSeq 2000. TCR beta cDNA libraries were made by 5'RACE template switching that added a universal primer site and unique molecular identifiers. cDNA synthesis was primed from the TCR beta constant segment and was followed by two successive PCR amplification steps. In the source study's methods: MIGEC handled demultiplexing of the reads and grouping by UMI, while MiTCR was used to assemble and quantify clonotypes. To remove erroneous sequences, TCR cDNA sequences were retained only when supported by two or more reads. The tcR package was used for downstream repertoire analysis, with clonotypes matched between fractions based on CDR3 nucleotide sequence plus V segment. VDJmatch was used to annotate antigen specificity against VDJdb, with one amino acid substitution in CDR3 allowed. Reprocessed by TCRdb, the reads give a single entry per CDR3 protein sequence, without DNA. The V and J calls and clone size come from TCRdb's table, not from the authors' own analysis. Per the sample table, the count is about 260,000 distinct CDR3 sequences. Of the sample, roughly 0.4% is held by the ten largest clones.

Recombination connected TRBV2 to TRBJ2-1. The origin of this receptor is a man aged 18 to 29 in good health. Donor details come from another sample of the same person, matched by shared clones. Material for sequencing was blood T cells: a sorted CD56 or NKG2C T cell subset, CD4+ or CD8+ T cells, or bulk PBMC T cells (not recorded which). CDR3 protein: CASRTNADEQFF. Joined to the reference TRBV2 and TRBJ2-1 proteins, this CDR3 gives the full variable domain: EPEVTQTPSHQVTQMGQEVILRCVPISNHLYFYWYRQILGQKVEFLVSFYNNEISEKSEIFDDQFSVERPDGSNFTLKIRSTKLEDSAMYFCASRTNADEQFFGPGTRLTVL.